This T cell receptor (beta chain) originates from a study of somatic mutations in cytotoxic T cells in rheumatoid arthritis. Whole-study results and caveats: The authors did not adjust the slight TRBV07 underrepresentation in rheumatoid arthritis patients for multiple comparisons.

This CDR3 has 16 amino acids. With V trimmed by 5 bases and J by 5 bases, 10 bases remained unmatched. Germline V lookup: CDR1 SGHTA, CDR2 FQGNSA. Per the original data handling: Matches to published virus-specific TCRB sequences were rare among patient CD8+ clones larger than 1%. Assay used: immunoSEQ multiplex PCR; TCRdb lists only in-frame clones, some missing. V, J and clone size are taken as reported in that table, and D and trimming were inferred from the DNA itself. Of roughly 4,000 clones listed, roughly 92% were seen once; the top ten hold 7% to 9%. Concerning this clone itself: The antigen remains undetermined.

The TCR sequence derives from a woman aged 60-75 years with rheumatoid arthritis. The sequencing sample was made of CD8+ T cells sorted from blood. The chain employs TRBV7-2 and TRBJ2-1, with 9 bases matching TRBD2. The CDR3 spells CASSDRTSAVHNEQFF. DNA of the CDR3: TGTGCCAGCAGCGACCGGACTAGCGCCGTTCACAATGAGCAGTTCTTC.